This T cell receptor (beta chain) was sequenced for a study of response to subunit inactivated influenza vaccine. Study conclusions and caveats: Few new T cells, the authors suggested, are recruited by each seasonal influenza vaccination.

This clonotype was counted between two and nine times. Its specificity is not known. V dropped 4 bases and J dropped 1 base, with 13 bases sitting between them. From germline, CDR1 is SGHVS and CDR2 FNYEAQ. The CDR3 covers 15 residues. Each CDR3 protein gets one entry after TCRdb re-called the RT-PCR reads with MiXCR. The sample holds 600,000 to 850,000 distinct CDR3 sequences, 14% seen once. The clonotype was recovered from a man aged 50 or older who received an inactivated influenza vaccine. This sample comprised PBMCs from blood, obtained 14 to 15 days before vaccination. This chain uses TRBV7-6 with TRBJ2-5; D is possibly TRBD2 (6 bases). CDR3 residues: CASSSIPGLQETQYF. In DNA form, the CDR3 reads TGTGCCAGCAGCTCGATCCCGGGACTCCAAGAGACCCAGTACTTC.